This passage covers 6 T cell receptor beta chains from one sample sequenced in a study of blood T cell repertoires in COVID-19 (dated by TCRdb to 2018 to 2021). Preparation of the library involved the immunoSEQ multiplex PCR assay. TCRdb took over this immuneACCESS table, retaining in-frame rearrangements with V and J assigned. Such tables are incomplete; in checked studies, under half of the missing clones stem from an unresolved V gene, and the remainder is unexplained. The sample table lists approximately 110,000 clones, under 80% of them with a count of one. The ten largest clones represent roughly a fifth of the sample. The material sequenced was peripheral blood. The receptor set was obtained from a woman in her seventies with acute or convalescent COVID-19.

The chain couples TRBV6-5 to TRBJ1-2, with 8 bases matching TRBD1. The V gene end was trimmed by 6 bases and the J gene end by 7 bases; junction bases not matched to a gene: 10. Germline CDR1 MNHEY, CDR2 SVGAGI. The CDR3 covers 14 residues. DNA for the CDR3: TGTGCCAGCAGCCTAATACAGGGGGGAACTGGCTACACCTTC. The encoded protein is CASSLIQGGTGYTF.

The rearrangement links TRBV7-6 to TRBJ2-1, with 7 positions matching TRBD2. The CDR3 covers 18 residues. Germline loops: CDR1 SGHVS, CDR2 FNYEAQ. V dropped 1 base and J dropped 8; count of bases not matched to a gene: 17. The DNA of the CDR3 is TGTGCCAGCAGCTTAGTAGGACTGGGCGGCGGGGGAGTGGATGAGCAGTTCTTC. Protein: CASSLVGLGGGGVDEQFF.

This clone was recorded at least ten times. V and J are TRBV27 and TRBJ1-2; TRBD1 is a possible D gene (5 bases). V was clipped by 9 bases and J by 3 bases, with 14 bases between them. Germline values: CDR1 MNHEY, CDR2 SMNVEV (reference sequence). The CDR3 consists of 13 residues. This chain's CDR3 is CASGGVKDYGYTF. CDR3 coding DNA: TGTGCCAGTGGGGGGGTGAAAGACTATGGCTACACCTTC.

In DNA, the CDR3 is TGTGCCAGCAGTGTAACAGGGGTGGTGGGACAGCCCCAGCATTTT. Protein sequence: CASSVTGVVGQPQHF. The V gene is TRBV28, the J gene TRBJ1-5; 7 positions match TRBD1. The CDR3 loop spans 15 amino acids. Germline assignment: CDR1 MDHEN and CDR2 SYDVKM. J lost 7 bases, V lost 5 bases, and 11 bases had no gene match.

The genes are TRBV7-2 and TRBJ1-1, with TRBD1 identical over 7 bases. Per the germline V gene, CDR1 is SGHTA and CDR2 is FQGNSA. CDR3 length: 13 amino acids. Trimming cost V 5 bases and J 1 base; bases outside gene matches: 1. The CDR3 DNA is TGTGCCAGCAGCCAGGGGGGGAACACTGAAGCTTTCTTT. It yields the protein CASSQGGNTEAFF.

The chain uses TRBV5-4 and TRBJ2-7; 10 bases match TRBD1. J gave up 0 bases and V 3 bases, and 6 bases lay outside the gene matches. Germline CDR1 SGHNT, CDR2 YYREEE (reference sequence). The CDR3 has 16 amino acids. DNA for the CDR3: TGTGCCAGCAGCTCGGGACAGGGGAAAAGCTCCTACGAGCAGTACTTC. Translating it yields CASSSGQGKSSYEQYF. Filled out from reference TRBV5-4 and TRBJ2-7, the complete variable domain reads ETGVTQSPTHLIKTRGQQVTLRCSSQSGHNTVSWYQQALGQGPQFIFQYYREEENGRGNFPPRFSGLQFPNYSSELNVNALELDDSALYLCASSSGQGKSSYEQYFGPGTRLTVT.